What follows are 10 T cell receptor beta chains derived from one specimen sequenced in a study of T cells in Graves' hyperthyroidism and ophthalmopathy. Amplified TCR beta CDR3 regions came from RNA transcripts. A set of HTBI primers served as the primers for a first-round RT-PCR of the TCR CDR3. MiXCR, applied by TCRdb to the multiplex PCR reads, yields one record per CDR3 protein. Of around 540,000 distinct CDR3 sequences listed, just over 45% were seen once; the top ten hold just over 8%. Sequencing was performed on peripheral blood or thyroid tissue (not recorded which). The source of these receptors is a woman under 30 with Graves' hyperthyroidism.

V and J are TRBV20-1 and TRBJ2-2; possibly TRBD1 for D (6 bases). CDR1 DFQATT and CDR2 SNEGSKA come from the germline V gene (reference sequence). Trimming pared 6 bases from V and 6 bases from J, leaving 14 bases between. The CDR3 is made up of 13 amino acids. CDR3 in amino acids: CSARGWGPGELFF. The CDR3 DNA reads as TGCAGTGCAAGGGGGTGGGGGCCCGGGGAGCTGTTTTTT.

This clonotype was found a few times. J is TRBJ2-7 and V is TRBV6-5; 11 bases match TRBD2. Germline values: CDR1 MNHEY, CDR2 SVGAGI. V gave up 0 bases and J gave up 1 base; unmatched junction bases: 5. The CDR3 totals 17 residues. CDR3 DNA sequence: TGTGCCAGCAGTTACTCGACTAGCGGGACTCCGTCCTACGAGCAGTACTTC. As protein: CASSYSTSGTPSYEQYF.

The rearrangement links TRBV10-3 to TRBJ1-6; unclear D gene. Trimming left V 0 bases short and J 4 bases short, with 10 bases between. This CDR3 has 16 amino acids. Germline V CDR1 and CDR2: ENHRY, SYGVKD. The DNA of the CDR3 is TGTGCCATCAGTGAGTCAGCCGGACTGTATAATTCACCCCTCCACTTT. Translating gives CAISESAGLYNSPLHF.

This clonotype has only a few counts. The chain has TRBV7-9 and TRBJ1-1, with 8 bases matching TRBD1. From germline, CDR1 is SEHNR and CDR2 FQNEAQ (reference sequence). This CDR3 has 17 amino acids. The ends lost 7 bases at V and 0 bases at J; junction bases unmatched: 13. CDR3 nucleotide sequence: TGTGCCAGCACTCGGACAGGGTGGACGATGATGAACACTGAAGCTTTCTTT. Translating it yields CASTRTGWTMMNTEAFF.

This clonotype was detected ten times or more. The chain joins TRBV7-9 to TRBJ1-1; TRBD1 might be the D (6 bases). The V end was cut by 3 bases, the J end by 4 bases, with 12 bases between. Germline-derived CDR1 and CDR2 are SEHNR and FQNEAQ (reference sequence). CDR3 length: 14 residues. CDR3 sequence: CASSFSLGGTEAFF. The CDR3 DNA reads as TGTGCCAGCAGCTTCAGTCTAGGGGGCACTGAAGCTTTCTTT.

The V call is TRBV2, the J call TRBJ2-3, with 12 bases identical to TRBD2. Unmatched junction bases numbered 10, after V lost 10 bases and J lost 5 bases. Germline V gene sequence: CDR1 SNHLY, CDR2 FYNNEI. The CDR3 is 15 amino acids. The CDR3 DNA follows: TGTGCCACCGGGGCTAGCGGGAGGGCCGTAGATACGCAGTATTTT. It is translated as CATGASGRAVDTQYF. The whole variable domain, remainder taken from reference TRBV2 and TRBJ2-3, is EPEVTQTPSHQVTQMGQEVILRCVPISNHLYFYWYRQILGQKVEFLVSFYNNEISEKSEIFDDQFSVERPDGSNFTLKIRSTKLEDSAMYFCATGASGRAVDTQYFGPGTRLTVL.

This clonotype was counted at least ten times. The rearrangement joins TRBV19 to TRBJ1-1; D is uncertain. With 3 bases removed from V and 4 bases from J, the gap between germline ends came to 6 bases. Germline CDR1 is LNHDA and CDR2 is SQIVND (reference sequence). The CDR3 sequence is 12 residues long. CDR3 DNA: TGTGCCAGTAGTATTTGGGGCACTGAAGCTTTCTTT. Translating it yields CASSIWGTEAFF.

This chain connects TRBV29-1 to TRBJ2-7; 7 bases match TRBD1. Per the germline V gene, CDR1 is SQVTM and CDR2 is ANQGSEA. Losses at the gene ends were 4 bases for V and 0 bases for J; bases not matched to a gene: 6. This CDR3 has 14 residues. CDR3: CSVATGTVSYEQYF. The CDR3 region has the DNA TGCAGCGTTGCTACCGGGACAGTCTCCTACGAGCAGTACTTC.

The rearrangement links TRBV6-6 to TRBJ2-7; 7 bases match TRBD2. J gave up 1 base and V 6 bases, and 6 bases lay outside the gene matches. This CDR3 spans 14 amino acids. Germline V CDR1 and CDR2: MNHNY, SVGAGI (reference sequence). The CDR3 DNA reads TGTGCCAGCAGCCAAGCGGGACTATCCTACGAGCAGTACTTC. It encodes CASSQAGLSYEQYF.

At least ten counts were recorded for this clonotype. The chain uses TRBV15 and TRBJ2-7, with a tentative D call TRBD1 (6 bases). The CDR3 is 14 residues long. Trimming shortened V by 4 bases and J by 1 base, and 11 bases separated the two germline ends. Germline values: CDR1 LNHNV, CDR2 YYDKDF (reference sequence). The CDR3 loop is CATSNRQESYEQYF. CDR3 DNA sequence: TGTGCCACCAGCAACCGACAGGAATCCTACGAGCAGTACTTC. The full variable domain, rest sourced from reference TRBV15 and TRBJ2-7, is DAMVIQNPRYQVTQFGKPVTLSCSQTLNHNVMYWYQQKSSQAPKLLFHYYDKDFNNEADTPDNFQSRRPNTSFCFLDIRSPGLGDTAMYLCATSNRQESYEQYFGPGTRLTVT.